This T cell receptor (beta chain) was obtained from a study of cytomegalovirus exposure and HLA in healthy donors. Notes on this clone: Its antigen remains unknown.

At sampling all donors were nominally healthy, likely with unrecorded immune exposures. Points from the study as a whole: Earlier analysis looked at TCR beta V segments, and most were productive about 87% or about 30% of the time. Likely technical artifact: a cluster of highly shared sequence variants.

It was with 60 Vbeta and 13 Jbeta primers that the PCR ran. Sequencing used immunoSEQ multiplex PCR; TCRdb keeps in-frame clones, though not all of them. Here the sample spans roughly 54,000 clones, 70% to 85% being singletons. In germline, CDR1 is SGHRS, CDR2 YFSETQ. This CDR3 region has 18 residues. The junction had 10 bases not matched to a gene; V was cut back by 4 bases and J by 0 bases. Sequencing used PBMCs. This sequence was found in a man aged 45 to 65 in good health and CMV-seronegative. J is TRBJ2-2 and V is TRBV5-1; 9 bases match TRBD2. The CDR3 coding sequence is TGCGCCAGCAGCCCGGAGACGGGACTAGCTTCGAACACCGGGGAGCTGTTTTTT. As protein: CASSPETGLASNTGELFF. The complete variable domain, with remaining parts taken from reference TRBV5-1 and TRBJ2-2, reads KAGVTQTPRYLIKTRGQQVTLSCSPISGHRSVSWYQQTPGQGLQFLFEYFSETQRNKGNFPGRFSGRQFSNSRSEMNVSTLELGDSALYLCASSPETGLASNTGELFFGEGSRLTVL.